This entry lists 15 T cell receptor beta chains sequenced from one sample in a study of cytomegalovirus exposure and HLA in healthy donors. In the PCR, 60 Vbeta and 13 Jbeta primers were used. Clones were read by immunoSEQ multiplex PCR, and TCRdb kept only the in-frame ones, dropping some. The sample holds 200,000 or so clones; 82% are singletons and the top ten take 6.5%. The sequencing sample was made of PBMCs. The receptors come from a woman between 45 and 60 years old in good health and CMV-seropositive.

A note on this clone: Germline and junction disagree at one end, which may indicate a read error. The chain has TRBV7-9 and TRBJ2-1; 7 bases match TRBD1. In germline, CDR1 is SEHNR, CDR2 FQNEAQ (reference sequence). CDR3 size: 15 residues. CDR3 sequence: CSSSRSGTADNEQFF. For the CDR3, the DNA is TGTTCCAGCAGCAGATCCGGGACAGCTGACAATGAGCAGTTCTTC.

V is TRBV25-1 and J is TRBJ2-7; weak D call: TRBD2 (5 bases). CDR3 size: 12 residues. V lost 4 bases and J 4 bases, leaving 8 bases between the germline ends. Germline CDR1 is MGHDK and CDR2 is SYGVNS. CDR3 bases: TGTGCCAGCAGTGGGACTGGTTACGAGCAGTACTTC. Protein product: CASSGTGYEQYF.

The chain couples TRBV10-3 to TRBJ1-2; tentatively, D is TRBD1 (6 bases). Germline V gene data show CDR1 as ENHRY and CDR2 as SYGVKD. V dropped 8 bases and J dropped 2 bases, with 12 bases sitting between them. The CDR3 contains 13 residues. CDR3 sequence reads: CAIRAGANYGYTF. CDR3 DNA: TGTGCCATCCGGGCAGGGGCGAACTATGGCTACACCTTC.

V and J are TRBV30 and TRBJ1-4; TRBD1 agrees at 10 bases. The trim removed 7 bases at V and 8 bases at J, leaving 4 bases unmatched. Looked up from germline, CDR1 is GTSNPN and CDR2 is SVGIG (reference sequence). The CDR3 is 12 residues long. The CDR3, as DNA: TGTGCCTTCGGACAGGGGGTCGAAAAACTGTTTTTT. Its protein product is CAFGQGVEKLFF.

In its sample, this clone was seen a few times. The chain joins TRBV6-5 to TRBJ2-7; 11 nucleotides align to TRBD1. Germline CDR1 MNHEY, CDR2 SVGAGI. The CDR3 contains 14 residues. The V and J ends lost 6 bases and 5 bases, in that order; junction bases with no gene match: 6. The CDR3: CASSTGQGANEQYF. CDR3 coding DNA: TGTGCCAGCAGCACCGGACAGGGGGCGAACGAGCAGTACTTC.

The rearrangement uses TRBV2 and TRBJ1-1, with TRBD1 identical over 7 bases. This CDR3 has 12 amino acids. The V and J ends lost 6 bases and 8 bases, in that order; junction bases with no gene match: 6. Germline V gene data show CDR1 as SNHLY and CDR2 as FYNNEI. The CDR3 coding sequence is TGTGCCAGCAGCCTCGGGACAGTCGAAGCTTTCTTT. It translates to CASSLGTVEAFF. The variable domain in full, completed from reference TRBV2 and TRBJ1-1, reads EPEVTQTPSHQVTQMGQEVILRCVPISNHLYFYWYRQILGQKVEFLVSFYNNEISEKSEIFDDQFSVERPDGSNFTLKIRSTKLEDSAMYFCASSLGTVEAFFGQGTRLTVV.

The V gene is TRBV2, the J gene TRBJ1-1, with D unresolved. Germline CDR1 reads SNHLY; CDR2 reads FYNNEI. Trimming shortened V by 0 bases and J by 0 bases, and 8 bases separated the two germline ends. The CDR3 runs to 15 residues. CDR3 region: CASSEAGLLNTEAFF. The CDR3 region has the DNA TGTGCCAGCAGTGAAGCTGGACTGTTGAACACTGAAGCTTTCTTT.

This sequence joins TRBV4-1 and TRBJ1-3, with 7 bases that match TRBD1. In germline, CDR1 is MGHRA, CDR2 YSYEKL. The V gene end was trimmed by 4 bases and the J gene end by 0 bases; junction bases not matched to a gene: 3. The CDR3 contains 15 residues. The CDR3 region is CASSRDSNSGNTIYF. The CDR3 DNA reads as TGCGCCAGCAGCCGGGACAGCAACTCTGGAAACACCATATATTTT.

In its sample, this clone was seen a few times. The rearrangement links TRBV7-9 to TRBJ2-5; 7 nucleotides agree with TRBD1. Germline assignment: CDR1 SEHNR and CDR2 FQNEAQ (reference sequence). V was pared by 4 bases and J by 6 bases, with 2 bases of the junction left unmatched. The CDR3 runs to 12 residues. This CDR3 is CASSYRGQTQYF. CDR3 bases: TGTGCCAGCAGCTACAGGGGTCAGACCCAGTACTTC.

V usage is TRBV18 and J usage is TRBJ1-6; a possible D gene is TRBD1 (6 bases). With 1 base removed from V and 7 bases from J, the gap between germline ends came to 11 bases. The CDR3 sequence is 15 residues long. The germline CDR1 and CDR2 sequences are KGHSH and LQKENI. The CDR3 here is CASSPQGDRNSPLHF. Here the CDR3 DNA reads TGTGCCAGCTCACCACAGGGGGACCGGAATTCACCCCTCCACTTT.

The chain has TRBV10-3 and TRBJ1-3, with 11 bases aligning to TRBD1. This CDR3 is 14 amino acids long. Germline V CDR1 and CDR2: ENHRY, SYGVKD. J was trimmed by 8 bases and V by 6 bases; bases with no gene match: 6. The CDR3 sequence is CAIRGGQGADTIYF. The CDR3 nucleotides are TGTGCCATCAGAGGTGGACAGGGGGCAGACACCATATATTTT.

The CDR3 here is CASSEAPATETEAFF. In nucleotides, the CDR3 is TGTGCCAGCAGTGAAGCGCCCGCCACTGAAACTGAAGCTTTCTTT. The genes are TRBV2 and TRBJ1-1; no firm D call. There are 15 residues in the CDR3. V was trimmed by 0 bases and J by 5 bases, leaving 13 bases between them. Per the germline V gene, CDR1 is SNHLY and CDR2 is FYNNEI.

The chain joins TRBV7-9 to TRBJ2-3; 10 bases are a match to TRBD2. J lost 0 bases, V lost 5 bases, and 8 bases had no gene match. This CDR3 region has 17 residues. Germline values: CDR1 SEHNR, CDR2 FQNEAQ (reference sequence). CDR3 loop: CASSERRTSGSTDTQYF. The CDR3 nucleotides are TGTGCCAGCAGCGAGCGACGGACTAGCGGCAGCACAGATACGCAGTATTTT.

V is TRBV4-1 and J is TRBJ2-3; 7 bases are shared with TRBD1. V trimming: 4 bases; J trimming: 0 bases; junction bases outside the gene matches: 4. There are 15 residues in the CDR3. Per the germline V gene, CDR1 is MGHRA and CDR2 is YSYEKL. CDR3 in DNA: TGCGCCAGCAGCCGGACAGGTCCTAGCACAGATACGCAGTATTTT. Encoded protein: CASSRTGPSTDTQYF.

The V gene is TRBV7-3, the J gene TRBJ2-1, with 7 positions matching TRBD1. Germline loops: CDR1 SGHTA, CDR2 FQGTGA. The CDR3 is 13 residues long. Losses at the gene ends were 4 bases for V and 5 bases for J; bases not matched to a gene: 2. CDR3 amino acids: CASSWGQNNEQFF. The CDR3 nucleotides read TGTGCCAGCAGCTGGGGACAGAACAATGAGCAGTTCTTC.